This is a list of T cell receptor beta chains from one sample in a study of blood T cell repertoires in COVID-19. The method was immunoSEQ multiplex PCR; TCRdb's version includes in-frame clones alone and lacks a portion of them. The table shows roughly 150,000 clones, with approximately 82% occurring only once. Material for sequencing was peripheral blood. All receptors come from a woman between 45 and 65 years old in a cohort sampled during active or convalescent COVID-19. Each CDR3 is given with its conserved first and last residue. A D gene is named only where the DNA matches it firmly.

D	V	J	CDR3
TRBD1	TRBV10-3	TRBJ2-4	CAISPGQGETIQYF
.	TRBV11-1	TRBJ1-1	CASSLGANMNTEAFF
.	TRBV12-3/TRBV12-4	TRBJ1-1	CASSRRGNTEAFF
.	TRBV7-2	TRBJ2-3	CAYSYSGTDTQYF
.	TRBV12-5	TRBJ2-3	CASAGWGRSDTQYF
TRBD2	TRBV5-1	TRBJ2-3	CASSLVLAGGRDTQYF
.	TRBV5-1	TRBJ1-1	CASSPSQGTEAFF
TRBD1	TRBV12-5	TRBJ2-1	CATGTGGNEQFF
.	TRBV4-3	TRBJ2-5	CASSQNSMLETQYF
.	TRBV18	TRBJ1-1	CASSPAPRFNTEAFF
.	TRBV7-8	TRBJ1-2	CASSPTPLGYTF
TRBD2	TRBV10-1	TRBJ2-2	CASSAPLAGDIPDTGELFF
.	TRBV10-3	TRBJ2-2	CAISEFPTNTGELFF
.	TRBV18	TRBJ2-1	CASSPLVDSYNEQFF
TRBD1	TRBV5-1	TRBJ2-1	CASRPGQGTSYNEQFF
.	TRBV27	TRBJ1-2	CASSSPLGGMRGYTF
TRBD1	TRBV29-1	TRBJ1-1	CSGWGQQRTEAFF
TRBD1	TRBV5-6	TRBJ2-7	CASSSDRGRYVQYF
TRBD1	TRBV18	TRBJ1-5	CASSGQWGNQPQHF
.	TRBV19	TRBJ1-1	CASSIEGAEAFF
.	TRBV18	TRBJ1-3	CASSPQWGVSSGNTIYF
.	TRBV4-1	TRBJ2-1	CASSQVGDNEQFF
.	TRBV19	TRBJ1-2	CASSLHWQANYGYTF
TRBD1	TRBV5-6	TRBJ1-6	CASSRDSNSPLHF